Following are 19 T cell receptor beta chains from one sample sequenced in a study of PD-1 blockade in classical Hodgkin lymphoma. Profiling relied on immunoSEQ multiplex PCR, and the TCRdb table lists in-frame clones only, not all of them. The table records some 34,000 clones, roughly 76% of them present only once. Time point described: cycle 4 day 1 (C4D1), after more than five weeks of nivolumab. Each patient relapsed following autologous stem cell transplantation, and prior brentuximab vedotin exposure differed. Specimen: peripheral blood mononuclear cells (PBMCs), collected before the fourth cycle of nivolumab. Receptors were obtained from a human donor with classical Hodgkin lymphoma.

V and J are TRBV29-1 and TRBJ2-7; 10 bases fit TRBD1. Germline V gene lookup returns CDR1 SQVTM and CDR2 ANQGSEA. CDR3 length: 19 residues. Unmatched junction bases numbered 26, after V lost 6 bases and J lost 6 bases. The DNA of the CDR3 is TGCAGCGTCCCCGGGACAGGGGTTCTAAGCGGAGGAGCGGGGGTCGAGCAGTACTTC. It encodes CSVPGTGVLSGGAGVEQYF.

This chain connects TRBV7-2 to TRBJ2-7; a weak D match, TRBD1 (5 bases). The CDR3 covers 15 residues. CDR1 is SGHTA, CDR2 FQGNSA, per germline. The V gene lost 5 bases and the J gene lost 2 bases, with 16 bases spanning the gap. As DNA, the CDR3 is TGTGCCAGCAGCCTCAGGGCGGACGGCACCTACGAGCAGTACTTC. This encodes CASSLRADGTYEQYF.

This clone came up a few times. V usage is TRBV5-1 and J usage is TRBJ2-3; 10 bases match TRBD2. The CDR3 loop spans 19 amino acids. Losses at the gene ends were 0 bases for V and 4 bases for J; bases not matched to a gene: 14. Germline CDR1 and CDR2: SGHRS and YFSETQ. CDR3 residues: CASSLDVFPLAGRPDTQYF. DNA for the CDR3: TGCGCCAGCAGCTTGGATGTTTTCCCACTAGCGGGAAGACCAGATACGCAGTATTTT.

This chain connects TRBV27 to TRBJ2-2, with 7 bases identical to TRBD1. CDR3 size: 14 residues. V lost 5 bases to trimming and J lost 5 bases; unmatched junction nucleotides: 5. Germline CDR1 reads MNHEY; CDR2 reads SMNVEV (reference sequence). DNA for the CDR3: TGTGCCAGCAGTGGGGACAGTGGGACCGGGGAGCTGTTTTTT. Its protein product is CASSGDSGTGELFF.

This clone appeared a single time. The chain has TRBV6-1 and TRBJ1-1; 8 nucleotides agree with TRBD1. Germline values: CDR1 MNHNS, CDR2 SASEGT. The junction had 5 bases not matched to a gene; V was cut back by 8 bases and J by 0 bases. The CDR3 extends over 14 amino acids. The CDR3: CASSQGALNTEAFF. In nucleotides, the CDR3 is TGTGCCAGCTCTCAGGGGGCCCTGAACACTGAAGCTTTCTTT.

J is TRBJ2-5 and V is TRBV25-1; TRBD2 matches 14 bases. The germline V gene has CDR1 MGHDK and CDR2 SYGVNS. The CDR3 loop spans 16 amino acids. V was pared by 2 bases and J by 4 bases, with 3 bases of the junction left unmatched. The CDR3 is CASSEGTSGRTETQYF. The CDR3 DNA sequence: TGTGCCAGCAGTGAAGGGACTAGCGGGAGAACAGAGACCCAGTACTTC.

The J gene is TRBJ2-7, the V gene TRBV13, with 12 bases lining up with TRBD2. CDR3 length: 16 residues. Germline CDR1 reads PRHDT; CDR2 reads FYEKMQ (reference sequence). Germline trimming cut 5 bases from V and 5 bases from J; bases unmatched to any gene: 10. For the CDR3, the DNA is TGTGCCAGCAGCACCATCTCTAGCGGGAGGGTCCACGAGCAGTACTTC. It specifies CASSTISSGRVHEQYF.

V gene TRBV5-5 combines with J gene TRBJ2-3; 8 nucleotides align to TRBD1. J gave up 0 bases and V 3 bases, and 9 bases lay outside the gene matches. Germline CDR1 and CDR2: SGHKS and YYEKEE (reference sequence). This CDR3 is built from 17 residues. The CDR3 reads CASSSLGQGPSTDTQYF. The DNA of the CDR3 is TGTGCCAGCAGCTCACTCGGACAGGGACCGAGCACAGATACGCAGTATTTT.

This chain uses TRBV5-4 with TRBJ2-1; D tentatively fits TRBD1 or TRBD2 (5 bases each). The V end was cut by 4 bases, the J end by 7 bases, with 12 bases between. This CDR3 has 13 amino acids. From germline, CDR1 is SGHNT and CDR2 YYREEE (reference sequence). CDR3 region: CASSPVGVNEQFF. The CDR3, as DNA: TGTGCCAGCAGCCCTGTGGGGGTAAATGAGCAGTTCTTC.

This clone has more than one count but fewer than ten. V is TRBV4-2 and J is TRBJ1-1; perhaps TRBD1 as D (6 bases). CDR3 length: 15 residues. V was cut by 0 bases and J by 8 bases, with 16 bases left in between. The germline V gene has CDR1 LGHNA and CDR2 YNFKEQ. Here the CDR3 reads CASSQDLTSRGEAFF. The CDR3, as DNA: TGTGCCAGCAGCCAAGACCTGACTTCAAGGGGGGAAGCTTTCTTT.

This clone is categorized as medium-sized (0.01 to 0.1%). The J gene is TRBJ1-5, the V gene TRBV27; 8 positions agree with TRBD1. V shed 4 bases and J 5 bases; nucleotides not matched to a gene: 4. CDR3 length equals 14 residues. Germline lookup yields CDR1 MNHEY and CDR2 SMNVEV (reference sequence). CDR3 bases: TGTGCCAGCAGTTCCGACAGGGGATATCAGCCCCAGCATTTT. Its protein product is CASSSDRGYQPQHF.

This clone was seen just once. The CDR3 loop reads CASSKNTGFVGKTDTQYF. CDR3 nucleotides: TGTGCCAGCAGCAAAAATACAGGATTTGTGGGGAAGACAGATACGCAGTATTTT. The chain links TRBV21-1 to TRBJ2-3; TRBD1, the table's D call, was not compared with the DNA. TRBV21-1 represents a pseudogene. This CDR3 has 18 amino acids.

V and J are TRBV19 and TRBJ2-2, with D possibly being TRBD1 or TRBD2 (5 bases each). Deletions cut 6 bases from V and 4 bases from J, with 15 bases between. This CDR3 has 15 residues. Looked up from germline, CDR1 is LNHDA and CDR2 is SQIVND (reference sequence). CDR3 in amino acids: CASRTEAGRTGELFF. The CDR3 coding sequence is TGTGCCAGTAGGACAGAGGCGGGCCGCACCGGGGAGCTGTTTTTT.

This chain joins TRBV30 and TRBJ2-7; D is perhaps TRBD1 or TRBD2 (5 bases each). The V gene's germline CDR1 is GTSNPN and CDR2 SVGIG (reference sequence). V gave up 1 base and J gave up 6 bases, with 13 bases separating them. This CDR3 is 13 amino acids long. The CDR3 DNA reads TGTGCCTGGAGTGCCGGGGACCTACGCGAGCAGTACTTC. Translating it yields CAWSAGDLREQYF.

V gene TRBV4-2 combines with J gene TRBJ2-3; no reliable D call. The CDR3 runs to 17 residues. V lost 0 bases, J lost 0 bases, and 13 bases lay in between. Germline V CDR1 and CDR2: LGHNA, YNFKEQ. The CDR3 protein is CASSQDVSSRSTDTQYF. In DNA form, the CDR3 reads TGTGCCAGCAGCCAAGATGTGAGCTCGAGAAGCACAGATACGCAGTATTTT.

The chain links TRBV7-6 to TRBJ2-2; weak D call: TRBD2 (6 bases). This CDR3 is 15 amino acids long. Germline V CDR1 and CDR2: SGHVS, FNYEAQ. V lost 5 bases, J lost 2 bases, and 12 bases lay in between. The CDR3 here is CASSRGLSNTGELFF. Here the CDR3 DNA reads TGTGCCAGCAGCCGGGGACTCTCTAACACCGGGGAGCTGTTTTTT.

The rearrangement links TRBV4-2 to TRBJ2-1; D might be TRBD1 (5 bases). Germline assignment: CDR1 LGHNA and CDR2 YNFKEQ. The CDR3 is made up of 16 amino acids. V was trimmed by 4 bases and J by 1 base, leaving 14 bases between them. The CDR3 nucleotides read TGTGCCAGCAGCCCCTCTGACAGTGATTCCTACAATGAGCAGTTCTTC. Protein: CASSPSDSDSYNEQFF.

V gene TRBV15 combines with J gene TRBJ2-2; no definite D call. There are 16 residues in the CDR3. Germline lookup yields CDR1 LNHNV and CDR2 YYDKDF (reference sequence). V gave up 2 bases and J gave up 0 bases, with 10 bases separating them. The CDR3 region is CATSRYYDANTGELFF. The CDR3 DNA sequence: TGTGCCACCAGCAGATATTATGACGCGAACACCGGGGAGCTGTTTTTT.

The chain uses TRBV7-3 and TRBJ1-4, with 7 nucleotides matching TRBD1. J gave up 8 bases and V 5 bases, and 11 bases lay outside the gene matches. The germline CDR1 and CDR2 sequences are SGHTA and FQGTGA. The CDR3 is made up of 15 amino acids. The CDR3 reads CASSPTGLGNEKLFF. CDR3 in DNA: TGTGCCAGCAGCCCGACAGGGCTCGGTAACGAAAAACTGTTTTTT.